Each of the 24 T cell receptor beta chains below was sequenced from the same sample in a study of Graves' ophthalmopathy and Graves' hyperthyroidism. RNA transcripts were the source from which TCR beta CDR3 regions were amplified. HTBI-primed RT-PCR formed the first round, and a multiplex PCR formed the second. TCRdb independently ran MiXCR on the multiplex PCR reads; one entry per CDR3 protein. The repertoire holds about 550,000 distinct CDR3 sequences, with roughly 40% as singletons. Sample: peripheral blood or thyroid tissue (not recorded which). The receptors shown here come from an adult man with Graves' hyperthyroidism.

This clonotype appeared many times. The chain couples TRBV11-3 to TRBJ1-2; 7 nucleotides line up with TRBD1. Germline V CDR1 and CDR2: SGHNT, YENEEA. CDR3 length: 13 residues. V was pared by 4 bases and J by 10 bases, with 9 bases of the junction left unmatched. The CDR3 DNA follows: TGTGCCAGCAGCTCCGGACAGGCTCGGAACTACACCTTC. It codes for CASSSGQARNYTF.

Regarding this clonotype: Given the absence of the conserved phenylalanine or tryptophan at the CDR3 end, a read error is likely. No DNA is shown, since the ends of the CDR3 on it are uncertain; the CDR3 is the one TCRdb lists. V gene TRBV20-1 combines with J gene TRBJ1-2; TRBD1, as called in the table, went unchecked against the DNA. The CDR3 is made up of 9 amino acids, end residues included. Germline V gives CDR1 DFQATT, CDR2 SNEGSKA (reference sequence). CDR3 amino acids: CSAREGAHS.

This chain uses TRBV4-2 with TRBJ2-7; D tentatively reads TRBD1 or TRBD2 (5 bases each). The CDR3 consists of 15 residues. CDR1 is LGHNA, CDR2 YNFKEQ, per germline. With 0 bases removed from V and 3 bases from J, the gap between germline ends came to 12 bases. In DNA form, the CDR3 reads TGTGCCAGCAGCCAAGATCTTGGGGGATACTACGAGCAGTACTTC. Translation gives CASSQDLGGYYEQYF.

This clonotype came up a few times. The chain is built from TRBV18 and TRBJ1-3; the D gene is possibly TRBD1 (5 bases). The CDR3 totals 14 residues. Germline V gives CDR1 KGHSH, CDR2 LQKENI. Trimming cost V 3 bases and J 4 bases, with 10 bases left between them. DNA of the CDR3: TGTGCCAGCTCACCTGTACAGGACGGAAACACCATATATTTT. It translates to CASSPVQDGNTIYF.

The table lists this clonotype with a few counts. J is TRBJ2-3 and V is TRBV29-1; no reliable D call. In germline, CDR1 is SQVTM, CDR2 ANQGSEA. The CDR3 spans 10 residues. V was clipped by 5 bases and J by 8 bases, with 8 bases between them. The CDR3 DNA reads as TGCAGCGTTTTGAGTGTTACGCAGTATTTT. This encodes CSVLSVTQYF.

This clonotype was seen repeatedly, ten times or more. The V and J genes are TRBV27 and TRBJ2-7; 7 bases agree with TRBD1. V shed 7 bases, J shed 3 bases, and the junction held 9 bases outside the gene matches. This CDR3 region has 14 residues. Looked up from germline, CDR1 is MNHEY and CDR2 is SMNVEV (reference sequence). CDR3 protein: CASKQTGLNYEQYF. CDR3 in DNA: TGTGCCAGCAAGCAGACAGGGTTGAACTACGAGCAGTACTTC.

In this sample, this clonotype turned up once. The chain joins TRBV10-3 to TRBJ1-2; tentative D call: TRBD1 (5 bases). Germline V lookup: CDR1 ENHRY, CDR2 SYGVKD. The CDR3 has 16 residues. V shed 4 bases and J shed 1 base, with 16 bases lying between them. DNA for the CDR3: TGTGCCATCAGTGGGATTTGGGCAGGGAATAACTATGGCTACACCTTC. Translated, it gives CAISGIWAGNNYGYTF.

On this clonotype itself: A much larger clone sits a single nucleotide away, making a read error possible. The CDR3: CSVEGLGESYNEQYF. The DNA of the CDR3 is TGCAGCGTCGAGGGACTAGGAGAATCCTACAATGAGCAGTACTTC. The V gene is TRBV29-1, the J gene TRBJ2-7, with 8 bases aligning to TRBD2. Unmatched junction bases numbered 17, after V lost 6 bases and J lost 7 bases. The CDR3 is made up of 15 amino acids. Germline-derived CDR1 and CDR2 are SQVTM and ANQGSEA.

This clonotype was seen only a few times. This chain connects TRBV11-2 to TRBJ2-5; TRBD1 might be the D (5 bases). V lost 5 bases and J lost 7, with 14 bases in between. The CDR3 runs to 13 residues. CDR1 is SGHAT, CDR2 FQNNGV, per germline. The chain's CDR3 is CASSLDNLGTQYF. The CDR3 DNA follows: TGTGCCAGCAGCCTGGACAATTTGGGGACCCAGTACTTC.

This clonotype was observed at least ten times. The chain recombines TRBV7-8 with TRBJ1-3, with TRBD1 identical over 8 bases. V lost 3 bases, J lost 6 bases, and 4 bases stayed unmatched. Germline CDR1 SGHVS, CDR2 FQNEAQ. The CDR3 covers 14 residues. The CDR3 DNA is TGTGCCAGCAGCTTGACAGGGGCTAAAAACACCATATATTTT. This gives the protein CASSLTGAKNTIYF.

The CDR3 DNA reads TGCAGCGTTGAAGATCTGGGCGGGAGGGTGGATACGCAGTATTTT. It translates to CSVEDLGGRVDTQYF. The chain is built from TRBV29-1 and TRBJ1-5; 9 nucleotides agree with TRBD2. The J call could be wrong; TRBJ2-3 is a better fit for the DNA end. CDR3 length equals 15 residues. Germline assignment: CDR1 SQVTM and CDR2 ANQGSEA.

This clonotype was recorded many times. The V and J genes are TRBV12-3 or TRBV12-4 and TRBJ1-5; TRBD1 aligns across 10 bases. The CDR3 covers 14 residues. With V trimmed by 6 bases and J by 5 bases, 4 bases remained unmatched. In DNA, the CDR3 is TGTGCCAGCAGGGAGGGACAGGGGTATCAGCCCCAGCATTTT. It yields the protein CASREGQGYQPQHF.

This clonotype was detected ten times or more. The V gene is TRBV7-2, the J gene TRBJ1-1, with 8 bases that match TRBD1. The CDR3 covers 14 residues. The trim removed 5 bases at V and 4 bases at J, leaving 6 bases unmatched. Germline lookup yields CDR1 SGHTA and CDR2 FQGNSA. The CDR3 DNA sequence: TGTGCCAGCAGCACCCGGACAGGGTTCACTGAAGCTTTCTTT. It translates to CASSTRTGFTEAFF.

J is TRBJ1-3 and V is TRBV7-2; TRBD1 is a possible D gene (6 bases). Per the germline V gene, CDR1 is SGHTA and CDR2 is FQGNSA. Trimming removed 5 bases from V and 0 bases from J, with 20 bases in between. CDR3 length: 18 residues. In nucleotides, the CDR3 is TGTGCCAGCAGCCAAGATCGGATCAAGGGGGTCTCTGGAAACACCATATATTTT. Protein product: CASSQDRIKGVSGNTIYF.

This clonotype was counted only a few times. The chain carries TRBV11-2 and TRBJ2-5, with no clear D. Germline CDR1 and CDR2: SGHAT and FQNNGV. The CDR3 length is 13 residues. V was clipped by 3 bases and J by 5 bases, with 10 bases between them. This CDR3 is CASSFDHRETQYF. CDR3 nucleotides: TGTGCCAGCAGCTTTGACCACCGGGAGACCCAGTACTTC. The whole variable domain, remainder taken from reference TRBV11-2 and TRBJ2-5, is EAGVAQSPRYKIIEKRQSVAFWCNPISGHATLYWYQQILGQGPKLLIQFQNNGVVDDSQLPKDRFSAERLKGVDSTLKIQPAKLEDSAVYLCASSFDHRETQYFGPGTRLLVL.

This clonotype was detected many times. V and J are TRBV7-9 and TRBJ1-1, with D tentatively TRBD1 (6 bases). Germline-derived CDR1 and CDR2 are SEHNR and FQNEAQ (reference sequence). The CDR3 is made up of 17 amino acids. V dropped 5 bases and J dropped 2 bases, with 21 bases sitting between them. CDR3 amino acids: CASSRLGQTLLNTEAFF. CDR3 sequence (DNA): TGTGCCAGCAGCCGTCTCGGACAGACACTACTAAACACTGAAGCTTTCTTT.

As concerns this clonotype: This may arise from a read error, as a much more abundant clone is one base away. This chain links TRBV20-1 with TRBJ2-7; TRBD1 agrees at 11 bases. Looked up from germline, CDR1 is DFQATT and CDR2 is SNEGSKA (reference sequence). The CDR3 has 16 amino acids. V was pared by 1 base and J by 7 bases, with 12 bases of the junction left unmatched. This chain's CDR3 is CSARADKGTGGLEQYF. The CDR3 DNA follows: TGCAGTGCTAGAGCTGATAAGGGGACAGGGGGGTTGGAGCAGTACTTC.

This chain links TRBV9 with TRBJ2-5; D is undetermined. V lost 3 bases and J 1 base, leaving 10 bases between the germline ends. The length of the CDR3 is 14 residues. Germline V gene lookup returns CDR1 SGDLS and CDR2 YYNGEE. This CDR3 reads CASSAKPGQETQYF. The DNA of the CDR3 is TGTGCCAGCAGCGCGAAACCGGGCCAAGAGACCCAGTACTTC.

This clonotype was recorded many times. The J gene is TRBJ1-1, the V gene TRBV12-3 or TRBV12-4, with unresolved D. The CDR3 runs 14 residues. V was clipped by 4 bases and J by 0 bases, with 9 bases between them. The CDR3 nucleotides read TGTGCCAGCAGTTATCTCCCGGTGAACACTGAAGCTTTCTTT. It translates to CASSYLPVNTEAFF.

There are a few counts of this clonotype. In DNA form, the CDR3 reads TGTGCCAGCAGTTTACAGGGGACTGGGGACGAGCAGTACTTC. Amino acids: CASSLQGTGDEQYF. The chain recombines TRBV6-1 with TRBJ2-7; a weak D match, TRBD1 (7 bases). Looked up from germline, CDR1 is MNHNS and CDR2 is SASEGT. V was clipped by 5 bases and J by 5 bases, with 16 bases between them. The CDR3 is 14 amino acids.

In the case of this clonotype: Since a much larger clone is just one base distant, this may be a read error. This chain joins TRBV7-2 and TRBJ1-3, with TRBD1 as a possible D gene (5 bases). The CDR3 sequence is 14 residues long. The germline CDR1 and CDR2 sequences are SGHTA and FQGNSA. CDR3 sequence: CAGSLATDGNTIYF. The CDR3, as DNA: TGTGCCGGCAGCTTAGCGACAGACGGAAACACCATATATTTT.

The CDR3 here is CASSVGQTTAAQYF. CDR3 DNA: TGTGCCAGCAGCGTGGGACAGACAACAGCGGCCCAGTACTTC. J is TRBJ2-5 and V is TRBV7-2; 7 bases agree with TRBD1. J lost 9 bases, V lost 5 bases, and 12 bases had no gene match. The CDR3 has 14 amino acids. Germline assignment: CDR1 SGHTA and CDR2 FQGNSA.

The V and J genes are TRBV29-1 and TRBJ1-1, with 8 bases matching TRBD1. V gave up 6 bases and J gave up 4 bases; unmatched junction bases: 7. Germline lookup yields CDR1 SQVTM and CDR2 ANQGSEA. The CDR3 is 13 amino acids. The CDR3 DNA follows: TGCAGCGTGCAGGGGGCAAGGGGCACTGAAGCTTTCTTT. Amino acid sequence: CSVQGARGTEAFF.

The chain has TRBV4-1 and TRBJ2-1, with 7 bases matching TRBD1. Germline CDR1 reads MGHRA; CDR2 reads YSYEKL. The CDR3 totals 16 residues. The J segment lost 1 base and the V segment lost 6 bases, leaving 9 bases of the junction unmatched. The CDR3: CASSQSGTVSYNEQFF. The CDR3 nucleotides read TGCGCCAGCAGTCAGTCCGGGACAGTATCCTACAATGAGCAGTTCTTC.